The entry below gives a single T cell receptor beta chain sequence along with its context. One end of the junction varies from germline; a read error may be responsible. This record belongs to a study of technical replicates of blood from a handful of donors. Clones were sequenced by immunoSEQ multiplex PCR, and TCRdb holds only the in-frame ones, with some missing. Of around 85,000 clones in the sample, about 94% were seen once. This CDR3 region has 17 residues. Looked up from germline, CDR1 is SSHAT and CDR2 is FNYEAQ (reference sequence). The sequencing sample was made of T cells isolated from PBMCs. The V and J genes are TRBV7-7 and TRBJ1-1, with D perhaps matching TRBD1 (5 bases). The TCR originated in a human donor in good health. The CDR3: CASSPRQLSKMNTEAFF. DNA of the CDR3: TGTGCTAGCAGCCCCCGACAGCTATCAAAAATGAACACTGAAGCTTTCTTT.